One and the same sample provided the 27 T cell receptor beta chains below, sequenced in a study of blood T cells in healthy people across ages. Primers used in a second PCR of roughly 6 to 11 cycles were a sample-barcoded 5' primer and a J-beta primer mix. Using its own MiXCR run on the 5' RACE reads, TCRdb lists one record per CDR3 protein. The profile covers some 700,000 distinct CDR3 sequences, with roughly 43% appearing a single time and around a fifth taken by the ten largest. Material: blood. These receptors were collected from a woman aged 55-69 years in good health.

This clonotype was found a few times. This rearrangement joins TRBV12-3 or TRBV12-4 to TRBJ1-4; D might be TRBD1 (5 bases). This CDR3 comprises 13 residues. Trimming took off 3 bases at V and 6 bases at J, with 8 bases between the two ends. This CDR3 is CASSLGEDEKLFF. Written as DNA, the CDR3 is TGTGCCAGCAGTTTGGGGGAGGATGAAAAACTGTTTTTT.

The rearrangement links TRBV20-1 to TRBJ2-1; D uncertain. The CDR3 length is 12 residues. V gave up 1 base and J gave up 8 bases, with 9 bases separating them. In germline, CDR1 is DFQATT, CDR2 SNEGSKA (reference sequence). DNA for the CDR3: TGCAGTGCTAGAGTATATGGTCATGAGCAGTTCTTC. Encoded protein: CSARVYGHEQFF.

This clonotype was seen more than once but under ten times. CDR3 residues: CASSQVTGDGGNQPQHF. The DNA of the CDR3 is TGTGCCAGCAGCCAAGTGACAGGGGATGGGGGCAATCAGCCCCAGCATTTT. The chain uses TRBV4-2 and TRBJ1-5; TRBD1 aligns across 8 bases. The germline V gene has CDR1 LGHNA and CDR2 YNFKEQ. This CDR3 has 17 amino acids. Trimming removed 1 base from V and 2 bases from J; junction bases left unmatched: 7.

The chain employs TRBV10-3 and TRBJ1-1; 8 bases match TRBD1. Germline CDR1 is ENHRY and CDR2 is SYGVKD. The CDR3 is made up of 18 amino acids. The trim removed 0 bases at V and 4 bases at J, leaving 13 bases unmatched. In DNA, the CDR3 is TGTGCCATCAGTGAGTCGGGGCGGCAGGGGGCGGCGGGCACTGAAGCTTTCTTT. Translation gives CAISESGRQGAAGTEAFF.

Of note for this clonotype: At one boundary the junction diverges from the germline segment, which might be a read error. The chain links TRBV7-3 to TRBJ2-5; D possibly corresponds to TRBD2 (7 bases). This CDR3 comprises 14 residues. Looked up from germline, CDR1 is SGHTA and CDR2 is FQGTGA. The CDR3 coding sequence is TGTGCCTGCAGTGTAGGGGGGGGCCGAGAGACCCAGTACTTC. Translating it yields CACSVGGGRETQYF. Supplemented by reference TRBV7-3 and TRBJ2-5, the full variable domain reads GAGVSQTPSNKVTEKGKYVELRCDPISGHTALYWYRQSLGQGPEFLIYFQGTGAADDSGLPNDRFFAVRPEGSVSTLKIQRTERGDSAVYLCACSVGGGRETQYFGPGTRLLVL.

The J gene is TRBJ2-3, the V gene TRBV9, with no clear D. From germline, CDR1 is SGDLS and CDR2 YYNGEE. The CDR3 sequence is 16 residues long. Deletions cut 0 bases from V and 0 bases from J, with 11 bases between. This CDR3 is CASSVDNAASTDTQYF. CDR3 DNA: TGTGCCAGCAGCGTAGACAACGCAGCAAGCACAGATACGCAGTATTTT.

As regards this clonotype: A much larger clone lies one base from this, so it may be a read error. V is TRBV7-2 and J is TRBJ2-5; the match to TRBD2 covers 11 bases. Germline V gene sequence: CDR1 SGHTA, CDR2 FQGNSA. J lost 4 bases, V lost 2 bases, and 3 bases had no gene match. The CDR3 has 15 amino acids. The CDR3 DNA is TGTGCCAGCAGCTTATTAACTAGCGGGAGAGAGACCCAGTACTTC. Translated, it gives CASSLLTSGRETQYF.

Note on this clonotype: This may be a read error: a much more frequent sequence differs by one nucleotide. The chain carries TRBV11-2 and TRBJ2-1; no firm D call. The length of the CDR3 is 16 residues. Germline loops: CDR1 SGHAT, CDR2 FQNNGV. The DNA for the CDR3 is TGTGCCAGCAGCCTCTTACCAGCCTGGCGCTACGATGAGCAGTTCTTC. It encodes CASSLLPAWRYDEQFF.

The chain joins TRBV20-1 to TRBJ2-1, with 11 bases that match TRBD2. Germline V gene sequence: CDR1 DFQATT, CDR2 SNEGSKA (reference sequence). V dropped 7 bases and J dropped 2; count of bases not matched to a gene: 4. The CDR3 covers 14 residues. Written as DNA, the CDR3 is TGCAGTGTGGTGACTAGCGGGGCCTACAATGAGCAGTTCTTC. Translating it yields CSVVTSGAYNEQFF.

The chain couples TRBV7-9 to TRBJ1-3; 7 bases map to TRBD1. The V gene end was trimmed by 5 bases and the J gene end by 4 bases; junction bases not matched to a gene: 5. CDR3 length: 14 amino acids. Germline V gene sequence: CDR1 SEHNR, CDR2 FQNEAQ (reference sequence). For the CDR3, the DNA is TGTGCCAGCAGCATGACAGGGCTCGGAAACACCATATATTTT. Its translation: CASSMTGLGNTIYF.

This clonotype is a singleton in its sample. V is TRBV27 and J is TRBJ1-2, with a weak D call TRBD1 (5 bases). Trimming pared 6 bases from V and 8 bases from J, leaving 22 bases between. The CDR3 length is 15 residues. Germline values: CDR1 MNHEY, CDR2 SMNVEV (reference sequence). The CDR3: CASRRGGTDWGGYTF. The CDR3 nucleotides read TGTGCCAGCAGGCGAGGTGGCACGGACTGGGGGGGCTACACCTTC.

The chain joins TRBV28 to TRBJ2-4; D perhaps matches TRBD1 (6 bases). The CDR3 runs 19 residues. The germline V and J ends were trimmed by 6 bases and 0 bases, with 24 bases remaining between them. Looked up from germline, CDR1 is MDHEN and CDR2 is SYDVKM. Here the CDR3 reads CASRRLDRSGVSAKNIQYF. CDR3 nucleotides: TGTGCCAGCAGACGTCTTGACAGGAGTGGTGTTTCAGCCAAAAACATTCAGTACTTC.

V usage is TRBV28 and J usage is TRBJ1-2, with TRBD1 as a possible D gene (5 bases). Germline V gene sequence: CDR1 MDHEN, CDR2 SYDVKM. This CDR3 contains 15 residues. V dropped 3 bases and J dropped 5 bases, with 16 bases sitting between them. CDR3 protein: CASSLVGGQVYGYTF. The CDR3 DNA sequence: TGTGCCAGCAGTTTGGTGGGGGGTCAGGTGTATGGCTACACCTTC.

This clonotype has just a few counts. The V and J genes are TRBV9 and TRBJ2-1; 10 bases are shared with TRBD2. The J segment lost 8 bases and the V segment lost 3 bases, leaving 2 bases of the junction unmatched. This CDR3 has 13 amino acids. The germline CDR1 and CDR2 sequences are SGDLS and YYNGEE. The CDR3 nucleotides are TGTGCCAGCAGCGAAAGCGGGAGGGATGAGCAGTTCTTC. It encodes CASSESGRDEQFF.

This chain uses TRBV20-1 with TRBJ2-3; 7 bases are shared with TRBD1. Germline lookup yields CDR1 DFQATT and CDR2 SNEGSKA (reference sequence). CDR3 size: 14 residues. V was pared by 6 bases and J by 2 bases, with 8 bases of the junction left unmatched. Here the CDR3 reads CSASRDSYTDTQYF. CDR3 nucleotide sequence: TGCAGTGCCAGCCGGGACAGCTACACAGATACGCAGTATTTT.

The table lists this clonotype with a few counts. The chain combines TRBV12-3 or TRBV12-4 with TRBJ1-2; D is undetermined. The CDR3 length is 13 residues. Trimming stripped 7 bases from V and 0 bases from J, with 9 bases between. The CDR3 spells CASTPDTNYGYTF. The CDR3, as DNA: TGTGCCAGCACGCCAGACACTAACTATGGCTACACCTTC.

V and J are TRBV10-1 and TRBJ2-5; D unresolved. V was trimmed by 3 bases and J by 5 bases, leaving 10 bases between them. CDR3 length equals 13 residues. Per germline, CDR1 WNHNN and CDR2 SYGVQD (reference sequence). The CDR3 is CASSDSVWETQYF. DNA for the CDR3: TGCGCCAGCAGTGATTCGGTCTGGGAGACCCAGTACTTC.

This clonotype was found a few times. The rearrangement uses TRBV7-9 and TRBJ1-6, with no clear D. The CDR3 covers 14 residues. Germline-derived CDR1 and CDR2 are SEHNR and FQNEAQ (reference sequence). Trimming stripped 5 bases from V and 5 bases from J, with 10 bases between. The DNA of the CDR3 is TGTGCCAGCAGCCTCCCGGGAAATAATTCACCCCTCCACTTT. Its translation: CASSLPGNNSPLHF.

Only a few counts were recorded for this clonotype. The rearrangement uses TRBV3-1 and TRBJ1-2; D not resolved. CDR1 is LGHDT, CDR2 YNNKEL, per germline (reference sequence). The CDR3 spans 16 residues. Trimming cost V 0 bases and J 3 bases, with 14 bases left between them. CDR3 sequence (DNA): TGTGCCAGCAGCCAAGAATATTTGATCCGTGACTATGGCTACACCTTC. This gives the protein CASSQEYLIRDYGYTF. The whole variable domain, filled in from reference TRBV3-1 and TRBJ1-2, reads DTAVSQTPKYLVTQMGNDKSIKCEQNLGHDTMYWYKQDSKKFLKIMFSYNNKELIINETVPNRFSPKSPDKAHLNLHINSLELGDSAVYFCASSQEYLIRDYGYTFGSGTRLTVV.

Remarks on this clonotype: This may come from a read error, since a much larger clone is one base off. V gene TRBV6-1 combines with J gene TRBJ1-2; D not resolved. In germline, CDR1 is MNHNS, CDR2 SASEGT. This CDR3 is built from 12 residues. The CDR3 bases are TGTGACAGCAGTGGACTTAACTATGGCTACACCTTC. Translating gives CDSSGLNYGYTF.

This clonotype was detected a few times. The rearrangement joins TRBV10-3 to TRBJ1-1; D is undetermined. The CDR3 loop spans 13 amino acids. V lost 6 bases to trimming and J lost 1 base, with 9 bases between them. CDR1 and CDR2 (germline): ENHRY, SYGVKD. The CDR3 loop is CAIREEPNTEAFF. In DNA, the CDR3 is TGTGCCATCAGGGAGGAACCGAACACTGAAGCTTTCTTT.

This clonotype has only a few counts. The CDR3 sequence: CAISGPGQGTTNEKLFF. CDR3 sequence (DNA): TGTGCCATCAGTGGTCCGGGACAGGGGACAACTAATGAAAAACTGTTTTTT. The chain carries TRBV10-3 and TRBJ1-4; the match to TRBD1 covers 10 bases. Germline assignment: CDR1 ENHRY and CDR2 SYGVKD. After removal of 4 bases from V and 0 bases from J, the junction contained 5 bases not matched to a gene. The CDR3 has 17 residues.

As for this clonotype: A much larger clone differs by one base, so this may be a read error. The rearrangement links TRBV25-1 to TRBJ2-7; no definite D call. The V gene lost 4 bases and the J gene lost 7 bases, with 20 bases spanning the gap. CDR3 length equals 15 residues. Germline assignment: CDR1 MGHDK and CDR2 SYGVNS. CDR3 loop: CASSGPLAGSAEQYF. For the CDR3, the DNA is TGTGCCAGCAGTGGACCTCTGGCAGGCTCAGCAGAGCAGTACTTC.

The V call is TRBV7-3, the J call TRBJ2-3; D may match TRBD1 or TRBD2 (7 bases each). V shed 3 bases and J shed 4 bases, with 14 bases lying between them. The CDR3 runs 15 residues. Germline CDR1 is SGHTA and CDR2 is FQGTGA. CDR3 protein: CASSFQGGLADTQYF. Here the CDR3 DNA reads TGTGCCAGCAGCTTCCAGGGGGGGCTGGCAGATACGCAGTATTTT.

The CDR3 protein is CASSQVSLATLNEKLFF. The CDR3, as DNA: TGTGCCAGCAGCCAAGTTTCGTTGGCCACCCTTAATGAAAAACTGTTTTTT. This chain uses TRBV4-2 with TRBJ1-4, with D unclear. Per the germline V gene, CDR1 is LGHNA and CDR2 is YNFKEQ. This CDR3 region has 17 residues. The V and J ends lost 1 base and 4 bases respectively, with 16 bases between them.

Only one count was recorded for this clonotype. The chain combines TRBV20-1 with TRBJ1-5; 7 bases are shared with TRBD1. Germline loops: CDR1 DFQATT, CDR2 SNEGSKA (reference sequence). The J segment lost 15 bases and the V segment lost 4 bases, leaving 9 bases of the junction unmatched. This CDR3 region has 11 residues. The CDR3 sequence: CSAKNGTARHF. The CDR3 nucleotides are TGCAGTGCTAAGAACGGGACAGCTCGGCATTTT.

The rearrangement joins TRBV6-5 to TRBJ1-2; 7 nucleotides line up with TRBD1. The CDR3 sequence is 14 residues long. Germline V gene lookup returns CDR1 MNHEY and CDR2 SVGAGI. Trimming removed 6 bases from V and 0 bases from J; junction bases left unmatched: 4. CDR3 residues: CASRLGTANYGYTF. The CDR3 nucleotides read TGTGCCAGCAGACTAGGGACAGCTAACTATGGCTACACCTTC.